The next 11 T cell receptor beta chains were all read from a single sample in a study of blood T cells in healthy people across ages. A second PCR of about 6 to 12 cycles used a sample-barcoded 5' primer and a J-beta primer mix. In TCRdb, the 5' RACE reads were re-called with MiXCR into one record per CDR3 protein. Among around 1,500,000 distinct CDR3 sequences listed, approximately 30% were seen once. Sequenced sample: blood. The receptors stem from a woman aged 25-40 years in good health.

This clonotype has ten or more counts. This sequence joins TRBV3-1 and TRBJ2-5; perhaps TRBD2 as D (7 bases). The CDR3 spans 14 residues. Trimming pared 3 bases from V and 1 base from J, leaving 9 bases between. Germline values: CDR1 LGHDT, CDR2 YNNKEL (reference sequence). This chain's CDR3 is CASSQRGGQETQYF. In nucleotides, the CDR3 is TGTGCCAGCAGCCAGAGGGGGGGCCAAGAGACCCAGTACTTC.

The chain has TRBV3-1 and TRBJ2-7; maybe TRBD1 (6 bases). V gave up 4 bases and J gave up 0 bases, with 16 bases separating them. Germline V CDR1 and CDR2: LGHDT, YNNKEL (reference sequence). The CDR3 runs 16 residues. CDR3 sequence (DNA): TGTGCCAGCAGCCGACACACGACAGGACCCTCCTACGAGCAGTACTTC. This codes for CASSRHTTGPSYEQYF.

The chain uses TRBV7-9 and TRBJ2-1; D is perhaps TRBD1 (6 bases). The CDR3 contains 14 residues. Trimming cost V 7 bases and J 4 bases, with 14 bases left between them. Looked up from germline, CDR1 is SEHNR and CDR2 is FQNEAQ (reference sequence). CDR3 residues: CASTRGAVYNEQFF. CDR3 DNA: TGTGCCAGCACCAGGGGTGCGGTTTACAATGAGCAGTTCTTC.

The chain carries TRBV3-1 and TRBJ2-3, with unresolved D. CDR3 length equals 13 residues. The V and J ends lost 1 base and 4 bases respectively, with 6 bases between them. Germline V gene sequence: CDR1 LGHDT, CDR2 YNNKEL (reference sequence). The CDR3 DNA sequence: TGTGCCAGCAGCCAAGGAATCCCAGATACGCAGTATTTT. It encodes CASSQGIPDTQYF.

This clonotype was recorded many times. The chain uses TRBV20-1 and TRBJ1-2; tentative D call: TRBD1 (5 bases). The CDR3 loop spans 11 amino acids. The V gene's germline CDR1 is DFQATT and CDR2 SNEGSKA (reference sequence). Deletions cut 5 bases from V and 6 bases from J, with 10 bases between. The CDR3 loop reads CSARGAHGYTF. Written as DNA, the CDR3 is TGCAGTGCTCGAGGGGCTCATGGCTACACCTTC.

This rearrangement joins TRBV7-2 to TRBJ2-7; 8 nucleotides align to TRBD2. Germline CDR1 and CDR2: SGHTA and FQGNSA. The junction had 5 bases not matched to a gene; V was cut back by 2 bases and J by 2 bases. The CDR3 has 15 residues. The DNA of the CDR3 is TGTGCCAGCAGCTTAACACTAGCGGCACCCTACGAGCAGTACTTC. Protein sequence: CASSLTLAAPYEQYF.

This chain joins TRBV12-3 or TRBV12-4 and TRBJ2-3, with no clear D. The V end was cut by 2 bases, the J end by 15 bases, with 24 bases between. The CDR3 has 15 amino acids. DNA for the CDR3: TGTGCCAGCAGTTTAAGTAGAACGAGCACAGATGTGCAATATTTT. The encoded protein is CASSLSRTSTDVQYF.

Worth noting for this clonotype: A clone one base away is much larger, so this may be a read error. V usage is TRBV7-2 and J usage is TRBJ1-5; weak D call: TRBD1 (6 bases). The CDR3 has 14 residues. Germline V gene data show CDR1 as SGHTA and CDR2 as FQGNSA. The CDR3 DNA reads TGTGCCAACAGCTTCACACAGGGTTACCAGCCCCAGCATTTT. The encoded protein is CANSFTQGYQPQHF.

This clonotype turned up a few times. The V and J genes are TRBV10-3 and TRBJ2-7, with TRBD2 matching 10 bases. V dropped 4 bases and J dropped 2; count of bases not matched to a gene: 11. CDR3 length: 17 residues. Germline V gene lookup returns CDR1 ENHRY and CDR2 SYGVKD. CDR3 nucleotide sequence: TGTGCCATCAGTGTCTCTAGCGGGGGTGCGTTCGCCTACGAGCAGTACTTC. Its protein product is CAISVSSGGAFAYEQYF.

This chain uses TRBV20-1 with TRBJ2-3, with 10 bases that match TRBD2. Germline V gene data show CDR1 as DFQATT and CDR2 as SNEGSKA (reference sequence). This CDR3 is built from 15 residues. V lost 6 bases to trimming and J lost 4 bases; unmatched junction nucleotides: 10. The CDR3 loop is CSAVTSGFYADTQYF. Written as DNA, the CDR3 is TGCAGTGCGGTGACTAGCGGGTTCTATGCAGATACGCAGTATTTT.

This rearrangement joins TRBV6-2 or TRBV6-3 to TRBJ2-1, with D unresolved. Germline V lookup: CDR1 MNHEY, CDR2 SVGEGT. The CDR3 spans 12 residues. The V end lost 7 bases, the J end lost 7 bases, and 11 bases lay between the germline ends. The CDR3 sequence is CASTGLRNEQFF. CDR3 DNA: TGTGCCAGCACCGGGTTAAGGAATGAGCAGTTCTTC.